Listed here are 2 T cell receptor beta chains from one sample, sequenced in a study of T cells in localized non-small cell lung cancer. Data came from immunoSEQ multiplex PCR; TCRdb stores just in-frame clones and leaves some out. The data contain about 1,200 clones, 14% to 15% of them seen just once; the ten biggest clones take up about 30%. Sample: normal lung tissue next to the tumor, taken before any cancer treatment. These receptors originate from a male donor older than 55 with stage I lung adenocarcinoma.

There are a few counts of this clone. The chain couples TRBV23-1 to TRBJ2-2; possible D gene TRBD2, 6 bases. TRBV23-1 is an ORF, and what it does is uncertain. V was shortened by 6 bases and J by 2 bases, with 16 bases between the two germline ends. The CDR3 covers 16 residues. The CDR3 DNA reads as TGCGCCAGCAGCCCTATCGGGGGATCCAACACCGGGGAGCTGTTTTTT. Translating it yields CASSPIGGSNTGELFF.

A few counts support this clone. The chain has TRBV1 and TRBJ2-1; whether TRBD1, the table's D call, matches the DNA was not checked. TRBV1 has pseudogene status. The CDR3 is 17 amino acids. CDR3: CASSQDSGTGTYNEQFF. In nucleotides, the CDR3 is TGCGCCAGCAGCCAAGATAGCGGGACAGGGACCTACAATGAGCAGTTCTTC.